This entry lists 18 T cell receptor beta chains sequenced from one sample in a study of blood T cells in healthy people across ages. Using a J-beta primer mix together with a sample-barcoded 5' primer, a second PCR was run for roughly 6 to 12 cycles. TCRdb re-analysed the 5' RACE reads in MiXCR, keeping a single row per CDR3 protein. Among roughly 800,000 distinct CDR3 sequences, roughly 50% were seen once, and the ten largest hold roughly 20%. The specimen sequenced was blood. The receptors originated from a man aged 25-40 years in good health.

Only a few counts were recorded for this clonotype. The chain joins TRBV4-2 to TRBJ2-3; 7 bases are a match to TRBD1. Germline V CDR1 and CDR2: LGHNA, YNFKEQ. The CDR3 has 17 residues. The trim removed 0 bases at V and 4 bases at J, leaving 10 bases unmatched. The CDR3 nucleotides are TGTGCCAGCAGCCAAGAGTTGTCGACAGGGTTGTCAGATACGCAGTATTTT. Translated: CASSQELSTGLSDTQYF.

The chain combines TRBV7-2 with TRBJ2-7; a possible D gene is TRBD2 (5 bases). CDR3 length equals 14 residues. Trimming took 1 base from V and 10 from J, leaving 17 bases between them. The germline CDR1 and CDR2 sequences are SGHTA and FQGNSA. The CDR3 nucleotides are TGTGCCAGCAGCTTAGACGGGATCATGCGAACCCAGTACTTC. Its translation is CASSLDGIMRTQYF.

The rearrangement uses TRBV4-2 and TRBJ1-2; D is uncertain. V gave up 5 bases and J gave up 5 bases, with 12 bases separating them. CDR3 length: 13 residues. The V gene's germline CDR1 is LGHNA and CDR2 YNFKEQ. CDR3 loop: CASSAVARYGYTF. In nucleotides, the CDR3 is TGTGCCAGCAGCGCGGTCGCCCGGTATGGCTACACCTTC.

The chain combines TRBV6-2 or TRBV6-3 with TRBJ2-5; no definite D call. Germline loops: CDR1 MNHEY, CDR2 SVGEGT. This CDR3 has 12 amino acids. Trimming pared 2 bases from V and 5 bases from J, leaving 6 bases between. CDR3 sequence reads: CASSYLMETQYF. CDR3 nucleotide sequence: TGTGCCAGCAGTTACCTGATGGAGACCCAGTACTTC.

V usage is TRBV27 and J usage is TRBJ1-2, with D uncertain. Germline lookup yields CDR1 MNHEY and CDR2 SMNVEV (reference sequence). This CDR3 spans 16 amino acids. The V gene lost 5 bases and the J gene lost 0 bases, with 16 bases spanning the gap. CDR3 sequence: CASSPQTGPANYGYTF. The CDR3 DNA reads TGTGCCAGCAGTCCCCAGACGGGCCCAGCTAACTATGGCTACACCTTC.

This clonotype was seen once. The rearrangement uses TRBV7-2 and TRBJ1-5; no firm D call. CDR1 and CDR2 (germline): SGHTA, FQGNSA. The V end lost 1 base, the J end lost 2 bases, and 6 bases lay between the germline ends. CDR3 size: 14 residues. CDR3 protein: CASSLVWGNQPQHF. The CDR3 bases are TGTGCCAGCAGCTTAGTTTGGGGCAATCAGCCCCAGCATTTT.

The genes are TRBV10-3 and TRBJ2-5; weak D call: TRBD1 (5 bases). CDR1 ENHRY and CDR2 SYGVKD come from the germline V gene. V lost 2 bases and J 2 bases, leaving 9 bases between the germline ends. The CDR3 is 14 amino acids. The CDR3: CAISETRQQETQYF. CDR3 DNA: TGTGCCATCAGTGAGACACGACAGCAAGAGACCCAGTACTTC.

This sequence joins TRBV18 and TRBJ2-7, with 10 bases aligning to TRBD1. Per the germline V gene, CDR1 is KGHSH and CDR2 is LQKENI. The V segment lost 6 bases and the J segment 5 bases; nucleotides outside the gene matches: 13. The CDR3 spans 16 residues. CDR3 amino acids: CASSRRDRGLRDEQYF. In nucleotides, the CDR3 is TGTGCCAGCTCCCGGCGGGACAGGGGACTTCGCGACGAGCAGTACTTC.

V is TRBV9 and J is TRBJ2-1; 11 bases match TRBD2. Germline-derived CDR1 and CDR2 are SGDLS and YYNGEE. V shed 2 bases, J shed 12 bases, and the junction held 4 bases outside the gene matches. CDR3 length equals 13 residues. The CDR3 DNA sequence: TGTGCCAGCAGCGTGGATAGCGGGGGGGCGCAGTTCTTC. Translation: CASSVDSGGAQFF.

This clonotype appeared a few times. The J gene is TRBJ2-7, the V gene TRBV20-1; 9 bases are shared with TRBD2. Looked up from germline, CDR1 is DFQATT and CDR2 is SNEGSKA (reference sequence). V was pared by 4 bases and J by 3 bases, with 19 bases of the junction left unmatched. The CDR3 totals 18 residues. Here the CDR3 reads CSAKRPGTSFNLGYEQYF. CDR3 sequence (DNA): TGCAGTGCTAAGAGACCCGGGACTAGCTTTAATTTGGGCTACGAGCAGTACTTC.

In its sample, this clonotype was seen once. The chain joins TRBV4-2 to TRBJ2-4; TRBD2 agrees at 9 bases. The J call may be incorrect, as the DNA end agrees better with TRBJ2-5. The CDR3 extends over 16 amino acids. In germline, CDR1 is LGHNA, CDR2 YNFKEQ. The CDR3 DNA reads as TGTGCCAGCAGCCAGGCTACCGGGACTAGCAGAGAGACCCAGTACTTC. It yields the protein CASSQATGTSRETQYF.

The table lists this clonotype with a few counts. V gene TRBV29-1 combines with J gene TRBJ2-1; 11 nucleotides agree with TRBD2. V was clipped by 2 bases and J by 10 bases; unmatched bases: 4. This CDR3 region has 13 residues. CDR1 and CDR2 (germline): SQVTM, ANQGSEA. The CDR3 loop is CSVETSGSGEQFF. In DNA form, the CDR3 reads TGCAGCGTTGAAACTAGCGGGAGTGGAGAGCAGTTCTTC.

V gene TRBV7-2 combines with J gene TRBJ1-2, with D possibly TRBD1 on 5 matching bases. Germline assignment: CDR1 SGHTA and CDR2 FQGNSA. The CDR3 covers 17 residues. V was shortened by 1 base and J by 1 base, with 16 bases between the two germline ends. The CDR3 DNA sequence: TGTGCCAGCAGCTTAGAATCGGGTGGGGGTGGTAACTATGGCTACACCTTC. Residues: CASSLESGGGGNYGYTF.

This sequence joins TRBV7-8 and TRBJ2-1, with TRBD2 matching over 13 bases. Losses at the gene ends were 7 bases for V and 9 bases for J; bases not matched to a gene: 9. CDR1 SGHVS and CDR2 FQNEAQ come from the germline V gene. CDR3 size: 15 residues. In DNA form, the CDR3 reads TGTGCCAGCAACCTAGGACTAGCGGGAGTCTCTGAGCAGTTCTTC. This encodes CASNLGLAGVSEQFF.

This chain uses TRBV5-1 with TRBJ2-1, with TRBD2 matching 9 bases. The V segment lost 8 bases and the J segment 9 bases; nucleotides outside the gene matches: 9. Germline assignment: CDR1 SGHRS and CDR2 YFSETQ. This CDR3 has 13 residues. The CDR3 coding sequence is TGCGCCAGTTGGACTAGCGACCTCAGTGAGCAGTTCTTC. Amino acid sequence: CASWTSDLSEQFF.

The chain has TRBV4-3 and TRBJ2-7; D call uncertain. The CDR3 loop spans 13 amino acids. Trimming cost V 3 bases and J 3 bases, with 9 bases left between them. Germline CDR1 is LGHNA and CDR2 is YSLEER. CDR3 loop: CASSHRVNYEQYF. The CDR3 DNA reads TGCGCCAGCAGCCACAGAGTCAACTACGAGCAGTACTTC.

V usage is TRBV6-2 or TRBV6-3 and J usage is TRBJ2-6; no firm D call. The CDR3 contains 16 residues. The V gene lost 6 bases and the J gene lost 0 bases, with 12 bases spanning the gap. Germline-derived CDR1 and CDR2 are MNHEY and SVGEGT. The CDR3 reads CASSPVLGSGANVLTF. The CDR3 DNA sequence: TGTGCCAGCAGCCCGGTTCTTGGCTCTGGGGCCAACGTCCTGACTTTC.

The V and J genes are TRBV7-8 and TRBJ1-6; no definite D call. The length of the CDR3 is 18 residues. Trimming took off 4 bases at V and 0 bases at J, with 16 bases between the two ends. CDR1 is SGHVS and CDR2 is FQNEAQ in the germline V gene. The CDR3 DNA sequence: TGTGCCAGCAGCTACCCGGGCTGGGCCAGCTCCTATAATTCACCCCTCCACTTT. It is translated as CASSYPGWASSYNSPLHF.